These 11 T cell receptor beta chains were sequenced from one sample in a study of blood T cell repertoires in COVID-19. Using immunoSEQ multiplex PCR, the repertoire was profiled, and TCRdb retains in-frame clones only, with some absent. The table lists under 200,000 clones, around nine tenths of them singletons. Sequenced input: peripheral blood. The receptors were gathered from a man aged 55 to 70 with active or convalescent COVID-19.

This clone was counted once. The chain links TRBV7-2 to TRBJ2-7; no clear D. The CDR3 spans 13 residues. Trimming removed 0 bases from V and 9 bases from J, with 12 bases in between. Germline CDR1 and CDR2: SGHTA and FQGNSA. The CDR3 is CASSLAQQVRQYF. The CDR3 DNA sequence: TGTGCCAGCAGCTTAGCGCAGCAGGTTCGGCAGTACTTC. Supplemented by reference TRBV7-2 and TRBJ2-7, the full variable domain reads GAGVSQSPSNKVTEKGKDVELRCDPISGHTALYWYRQSLGQGLEFLIYFQGNSAPDKSGLPSDRFSAERTGGSVSTLTIQRTQQEDSAVYLCASSLAQQVRQYFGPGTRLTVT.

The V and J genes are TRBV7-9 and TRBJ2-3; D possibly corresponds to TRBD2 (6 bases). The CDR3 is 14 residues long. V lost 8 bases and J 0 bases, leaving 12 bases between the germline ends. CDR1 is SEHNR, CDR2 FQNEAQ, per germline (reference sequence). In DNA form, the CDR3 reads TGTGCCAGCCTCCGGGACTCTAGCACAGATACGCAGTATTTT. Protein product: CASLRDSSTDTQYF.

V is TRBV28 and J is TRBJ1-1, with TRBD1 matching 9 bases. The CDR3 loop spans 16 amino acids. V was pared by 6 bases and J by 6 bases, with 14 bases of the junction left unmatched. The germline V gene has CDR1 MDHEN and CDR2 SYDVKM. The CDR3 DNA reads as TGTGCCAGCAGACCACCGGGACAGGGAGGGGGTTCTGAAGCTTTCTTT. Translation gives CASRPPGQGGGSEAFF.

This sequence joins TRBV6-1 and TRBJ2-2, with D possibly being TRBD2 (5 bases). The CDR3 loop spans 15 amino acids. V lost 3 bases and J lost 7, with 15 bases in between. Germline lookup yields CDR1 MNHNS and CDR2 SASEGT. CDR3 protein: CASSDVGRRGGELFF. CDR3 bases: TGTGCCAGCAGTGATGTAGGACGCCGGGGCGGGGAGCTGTTTTTT.

The genes are TRBV27 and TRBJ2-4; 8 bases line up with TRBD1. CDR3 size: 13 residues. Germline V gives CDR1 MNHEY, CDR2 SMNVEV (reference sequence). The ends lost 3 bases at V and 15 bases at J; junction bases unmatched: 10. This chain's CDR3 is CASSLDGRTGTYF. As DNA, the CDR3 is TGTGCCAGCAGTTTGGATGGTAGGACAGGGACGTACTTC.

V is TRBV6-5 and J is TRBJ1-2; 7 bases are shared with TRBD1. V gave up 7 bases and J gave up 2 bases; unmatched junction bases: 7. The CDR3 totals 14 residues. The germline V gene encodes CDR1 MNHEY and CDR2 SVGAGI. CDR3: CASTALTGNYGYTF. In DNA form, the CDR3 reads TGTGCCAGCACCGCCCTGACAGGGAACTATGGCTACACCTTC.

V gene TRBV6-6 combines with J gene TRBJ1-5; tentative D call: TRBD1 (6 bases). V shed 2 bases and J shed 6 bases, with 14 bases lying between them. Germline V lookup: CDR1 MNHNY, CDR2 SVGAGI (reference sequence). The CDR3 totals 15 residues. The CDR3: CASSYGQGFRQPQHF. CDR3 nucleotide sequence: TGTGCCAGCAGTTACGGGCAGGGGTTTCGTCAGCCCCAGCATTTT.

The V call is TRBV7-9, the J call TRBJ2-3; possibly TRBD2 for D (7 bases). V shed 1 base and J shed 5 bases, with 16 bases lying between them. CDR1 and CDR2 (germline): SEHNR, FQNEAQ (reference sequence). The length of the CDR3 is 16 residues. The DNA of the CDR3 is TGTGCCAGCAGCTTAGTGCGCGGGGGCCGGGAAGATACGCAGTATTTT. Protein: CASSLVRGGREDTQYF.

The chain uses TRBV4-1 and TRBJ2-7; maybe TRBD1 (6 bases). Per the germline V gene, CDR1 is MGHRA and CDR2 is YSYEKL. This CDR3 has 13 amino acids. The V and J ends lost 0 bases and 6 bases respectively, with 9 bases between them. The CDR3 protein is CASSQDQGREQYF. The CDR3 DNA reads TGCGCCAGCAGCCAAGATCAGGGGCGCGAGCAGTACTTC.

The genes are TRBV6-5 and TRBJ1-5; 11 nucleotides agree with TRBD1. Trimming removed 5 bases from V and 7 bases from J; junction bases left unmatched: 4. Germline assignment: CDR1 MNHEY and CDR2 SVGAGI. The CDR3 covers 14 residues. CDR3 sequence reads: CASSLGQGAQPQHF. DNA of the CDR3: TGTGCCAGCAGTCTTGGACAGGGGGCCCAGCCCCAGCATTTT.

The chain has TRBV11-2 and TRBJ2-3, with 9 bases lining up with TRBD1. Looked up from germline, CDR1 is SGHAT and CDR2 is FQNNGV. Unmatched junction bases numbered 5, after V lost 4 bases and J lost 3 bases. The CDR3 contains 15 residues. For the CDR3, the DNA is TGTGCCAGCAGCTCCGGACAGGGGAGGACAGATACGCAGTATTTT. Its protein product is CASSSGQGRTDTQYF.